The clone carrying this TCR beta chain has a handful of counts. As yet, its antigen is unknown. Cultured CD4+ T-cell DNA underwent Oncomine TCR Beta short-read sequencing. Genomic DNA from cultured CD4+ T cells was extracted. TCRdb re-derived calls from the PCR reads in MiXCR, one entry per CDR3 protein. The table records around 21,000 distinct CDR3 sequences, over 45% of them present only once. The germline V gene encodes CDR1 SGHRS and CDR2 YFSETQ. The trim removed 4 bases at V and 0 bases at J, leaving 5 bases unmatched. The CDR3 sequence is 15 residues long. Regarding treatment: roughly ten-day PBMC culture with coronavirus spike peptide pools or control peptides (ViraFEST assay). This specimen comes from a study of vaccination and CD4 T cells after COVID-19.

The chain joins TRBV5-1 to TRBJ2-3, with TRBD1 matching over 7 bases. The source material was CD4+ T cells from blood, cultured in vitro. This clonotype originated in a human donor who had recovered from COVID-19. The CDR3 bases are TGCGCCAGCAGCGCTGGGACAGTTAGCACAGATACGCAGTATTTT. Translated, it gives CASSAGTVSTDTQYF. Complete variable domain (other parts from reference TRBV5-1 and TRBJ2-3): KAGVTQTPRYLIKTRGQQVTLSCSPISGHRSVSWYQQTPGQGLQFLFEYFSETQRNKGNFPGRFSGRQFSNSRSEMNVSTLELGDSALYLCASSAGTVSTDTQYFGPGTRLTVL.